These T cell receptor beta chains were read from a single sample in a study of neurological immune-mediated disorders. MiXCR was run by TCRdb on the 5' RACE reads, yielding one entry per CDR3 protein. The sample comprises about 33,000 distinct CDR3 sequences, less than 15% of which are singletons, and about 2.5% rests with the top ten. The specimen sequenced was PBMCs. These receptors were taken from a woman in her forties in good health. The CDR3 runs from the conserved cysteine through the conserved F or W. The D gene is left open where the match is weak. Some rows have no size entry. The others give once, few or many, or a class for an expanded clone.

J | size | D | V | CDR3 | DNA
TRBJ2-3 | many | TRBD2 | TRBV12-3/TRBV12-4 | CASGLAGGRDTQYF | TGTGCCAGCGGGCTAGCGGGGGGCAGAGATACGCAGTATTTT
TRBJ2-2 | many | TRBD1 | TRBV4-3 | CASGSITGEPNTGELFF | TGCGCCAGCGGGTCCATAACAGGGGAACCGAACACCGGGGAGCTGTTTTTT
TRBJ1-2 | few | . | TRBV5-1 | CASSLDPATAYGYTF | TGCGCCAGCAGCTTGGACCCCGCGACAGCGTATGGCTACACCTTC
TRBJ2-7 | many | . | TRBV7-9 | CASSLRLGLYEQYF | TGTGCCAGCAGCTTACGGCTAGGTCTCTACGAGCAGTACTTC
TRBJ2-7 | . | . | TRBV6-1 | CASSERTYEQYF | TGTGCCAGCAGTGAAAGAACCTACGAGCAGTACTTC
TRBJ2-1 | many | . | TRBV7-2 | CASSLEGFSYNEQFF | TGTGCCAGCAGCTTAGAAGGCTTCTCCTACAATGAGCAGTTCTTC
TRBJ2-7 | many | TRBD2 | TRBV6-2/TRBV6-3 | CASSYSYSGSRYEQYF | TGTGCCAGCAGTTACTCGTACAGCGGGAGTAGGTACGAGCAGTACTTC
TRBJ1-1 | many | TRBD1 | TRBV16 | CASSRDRGTATEAFF | TGTGCCAGCAGCAGGGACAGGGGAACAGCCACTGAAGCTTTCTTT
TRBJ1-2 | many | TRBD1 | TRBV7-9 | CASSFAGTGGTLDYGYTF | TGTGCCAGCAGCTTCGCCGGGACAGGAGGGACCCTTGATTATGGCTACACCTTC
TRBJ2-2 | many | . | TRBV9 | CASSARGGMGDTGELFF | TGTGCCAGCAGCGCAAGAGGCGGAATGGGGGACACCGGGGAGCTGTTTTTT
TRBJ2-1 | many | TRBD2 | TRBV5-1 | CASSLYPAGGGEQFF | TGCGCCAGCAGCTTGTACCCAGCGGGGGGTGGTGAGCAGTTCTTC
TRBJ1-1 | medium-sized | . | TRBV12-3/TRBV12-4 | CASRGGDTEAFF | TGTGCCAGCAGGGGCGGGGACACTGAAGCTTTCTTT
TRBJ2-2 | . | . | TRBV12-3/TRBV12-4 | CASSLYSGYKFTGELFF | TGTGCCAGCAGTTTATATTCGGGATACAAATTCACCGGGGAGCTGTTTTTT
TRBJ1-2 | many | TRBD1 | TRBV7-2 | CASSLAGTGGGRYGYTF | TGTGCCAGCAGCTTAGCGGGTACAGGGGGAGGGCGGTATGGCTACACCTTC
TRBJ2-1 | . | TRBD2 | TRBV19 | CASSPLAVYNEQFF | TGTGCCAGTAGCCCACTAGCGGTATACAATGAGCAGTTCTTC
TRBJ1-3 | many | . | TRBV5-1 | CASSLEQSGNTIYF | TGCGCCAGCAGCTTGGAACAATCTGGAAACACCATATATTTT
TRBJ2-1 | . | TRBD1 | TRBV29-1 | CSVDFLDRENEQFF | TGCAGCGTTGACTTCCTGGACAGGGAGAATGAGCAGTTCTTC
TRBJ2-3 | many | TRBD2 | TRBV5-1 | CASSLEAGVSTDTQYF | TGCGCCAGCAGCTTGGAGGCGGGAGTAAGCACAGATACGCAGTATTTT
TRBJ2-7 | many | . | TRBV11-2 | CASSPQLAGIYEQYF | TGTGCCAGCAGTCCCCAGCTAGCAGGGATATACGAGCAGTACTTC
TRBJ1-2 | many | . | TRBV7-2 | CASSLFTGDSGYTF | TGTGCCAGCAGCTTATTTACGGGGGATAGTGGCTACACCTTC
TRBJ1-5 | many | . | TRBV15 | CATSRDLSNQPQHF | TGTGCCACCAGCAGAGATCTTAGCAATCAGCCCCAGCATTTT
TRBJ2-3 | few | . | TRBV19 | CASSIGGTRHTQYF | TGTGCCAGTAGTATAGGCGGCACCAGACATACGCAGTATTTT
TRBJ2-1 | many | . | TRBV5-1 | CASSWSRSQGPDEQFF | TGCGCCAGCAGCTGGAGCCGGAGTCAGGGCCCGGATGAGCAGTTCTTC
TRBJ1-2 | . | . | TRBV6-5 | CASSYRGRGYTF | TGTGCCAGCAGTTACCGTGGGAGGGGCTACACCTTC
TRBJ2-7 | many | TRBD1 | TRBV6-6 | CASSPPQGDYEQYF | TGTGCCAGCAGTCCACCTCAGGGGGACTACGAGCAGTACTTC
TRBJ2-3 | many | . | TRBV5-1 | CASSLGGVADTQYF | TGCGCCAGCAGCTTGGGGGGGGTCGCAGATACGCAGTATTTT
TRBJ2-5 | many | . | TRBV12-3/TRBV12-4 | CASSPRAGIGQETQYF | TGTGCCAGCAGCCCCCGGGCAGGGATAGGGCAAGAGACCCAGTACTTC
TRBJ1-2 | many | TRBD1 | TRBV5-6 | CASSILLQGSYGYTF | TGTGCCAGCAGCATCCTTCTACAGGGGTCCTATGGCTACACCTTC
TRBJ2-2 | many | . | TRBV7-3 | CASSIQSGELFF | TGTGCCAGCAGCATTCAATCCGGGGAGCTGTTTTTT
TRBJ2-1 | many | TRBD2 | TRBV20-1 | CSARDRTSGNNEQFF | TGCAGTGCTAGAGATCGCACTAGCGGGAACAATGAGCAGTTCTTC
TRBJ1-1 | many | . | TRBV12-3/TRBV12-4 | CASSPDGWDAGTEAFF | TGTGCCAGCAGCCCGGATGGGTGGGACGCGGGGACTGAAGCTTTCTTT
TRBJ1-4 | many | . | TRBV15 | CATSKQDSAELFF | TGTGCCACCAGCAAACAGGACAGTGCTGAACTGTTTTTT
TRBJ2-7 | . | TRBD2 | TRBV20-1 | CSAIGGTSGYEQYF | TGCAGTGCGATAGGCGGGACTAGCGGTTACGAGCAGTACTTC
TRBJ2-5 | medium-sized | TRBD2 | TRBV4-1 | CASSQDFSGGASGKTQYF | TGCGCCAGCAGCCAAGATTTTAGCGGGGGGGCCTCGGGAAAGACCCAGTACTTC
TRBJ2-3 | many | . | TRBV9 | CASSLGVGSTDTQYF | TGTGCCAGCAGCCTAGGTGTCGGGAGCACAGATACGCAGTATTTT
TRBJ2-7 | many | . | TRBV29-1 | CSVGVGDFSYEQYF | TGCAGCGTTGGGGTGGGGGACTTCTCCTACGAGCAGTACTTC
TRBJ1-5 | many | TRBD1 | TRBV7-7 | CASRNSGTGFGQPQHF | TGTGCTAGCAGAAATTCCGGGACAGGGTTTGGTCAGCCCCAGCATTTT